The next 29 T cell receptor beta chains were all read from a single sample in a study of shared clonotypes between healthy human individuals. Generated by immunoSEQ multiplex PCR, the TCRdb table keeps only in-frame clones and is missing some. The repertoire holds 2.5 million or so clones, with around nine tenths as singletons. Sequenced: naive CD4+ T cells sorted from blood. Subset given: CD45RA+ positively selected. The receptors come from a young man in good health.

The rearrangement links TRBV5-1 to TRBJ1-1, with unresolved D. CDR3 length equals 14 residues. In germline, CDR1 is SGHRS, CDR2 YFSETQ. Trimming took off 4 bases at V and 6 bases at J, with 16 bases between the two ends. The CDR3 spells CASSPRSQDAEAFF. For the CDR3, the DNA is TGCGCCAGCAGCCCGAGGTCACAAGACGCTGAAGCTTTCTTT.

The rearrangement links TRBV7-6 to TRBJ2-1; 11 bases map to TRBD2. There are 16 residues in the CDR3. The V segment lost 0 bases and the J segment 3 bases; nucleotides outside the gene matches: 1. From germline, CDR1 is SGHVS and CDR2 FNYEAQ. CDR3 sequence (DNA): TGTGCCAGCAGCTTAGCCCTAGCGGGGGGCTACAATGAGCAGTTCTTC. Translation: CASSLALAGGYNEQFF. Full variable domain (outside the CDR3, taken from reference TRBV7-6 and TRBJ2-1): GAGVSQSPRYKVTKRGQDVALRCDPISGHVSLYWYRQALGQGPEFLTYFNYEAQQDKSGLPNDRFSAERPEGSISTLTIQRTEQRDSAMYRCASSLALAGGYNEQFFGPGTRLTVL.

On this clone itself: Within the sample, other DNA sequences also encode this same CDR3. The chain couples TRBV6-1 to TRBJ1-4; D perhaps matches TRBD1 (5 bases). This CDR3 has 12 residues. V lost 3 bases, J lost 8 bases, and 7 bases lay in between. Germline V gene data show CDR1 as MNHNS and CDR2 as SASEGT. This CDR3 reads CASSERGEKLFF. In DNA, the CDR3 is TGTGCCAGCAGTGAGCGGGGGGAAAAACTGTTTTTT.

The chain joins TRBV4-3 to TRBJ2-1, with TRBD1 matching over 7 bases. With 0 bases clipped from V and 3 bases from J, the junction kept 5 bases outside the gene matches. CDR1 is LGHNA, CDR2 YSLEER, per germline. The CDR3 consists of 16 residues. The CDR3 reads CASSQDRGTVYNEQFF. CDR3 bases: TGCGCCAGCAGCCAAGATCGAGGGACAGTCTACAATGAGCAGTTCTTC.

This clone was detected a few times. This sequence joins TRBV30 and TRBJ1-2; possible D gene TRBD1, 6 bases. The V end lost 7 bases, the J end lost 8 bases, and 14 bases lay between the germline ends. The germline gives CDR1 GTSNPN, CDR2 SVGIG (reference sequence). This CDR3 comprises 11 residues. This CDR3 reads CASSDRRGYTF. The CDR3 nucleotides read TGTGCCTCCTCCGACAGGCGAGGCTACACCTTC.

This clone was seen once. The chain has TRBV12-5 and TRBJ2-5, with TRBD1 identical over 7 bases. V was clipped by 1 base and J by 3 bases; unmatched bases: 8. Germline loops: CDR1 LGHNT, CDR2 FRNRAP. This CDR3 has 16 residues. The CDR3 loop is CASGLATFGTEETQYF. The CDR3 DNA reads as TGTGCTAGTGGTTTGGCTACATTCGGGACAGAAGAGACCCAGTACTTC. Combining the CDR3 with reference TRBV12-5 and TRBJ2-5 gives the whole variable domain DARVTQTPRHKVTEMGQEVTMRCQPILGHNTVFWYRQTMMQGLELLAYFRNRAPLDDSGMPKDRFSAEMPDATLATLKIQPSEPRDSAVYFCASGLATFGTEETQYFGPGTRLLVL.

This CDR3 is CASSPRGQTADNYGYTF. The CDR3 DNA reads TGTGCCAGCTCACCCCGAGGACAAACTGCGGATAACTATGGCTACACCTTC. The rearrangement uses TRBV18 and TRBJ1-2; D is perhaps TRBD1 (5 bases). The CDR3 length is 17 residues. V was pared by 3 bases and J by 1 base, with 18 bases between. Germline CDR1 is KGHSH and CDR2 is LQKENI.

The chain recombines TRBV15 with TRBJ2-7; D is uncertain. The CDR3 totals 14 residues. The ends were cut back, 5 bases at V and 0 bases at J, with 11 bases in the middle. Germline V CDR1 and CDR2: LNHNV, YYDKDF (reference sequence). The CDR3 nucleotides are TGTGCCACCAGCCCCGGACCATCCTCCTACGAGCAGTACTTC. It is translated as CATSPGPSSYEQYF.

The chain links TRBV28 to TRBJ1-3; D is uncertain. Trimming removed 3 bases from V and 0 bases from J, with 9 bases in between. The CDR3 is 15 residues long. From germline, CDR1 is MDHEN and CDR2 SYDVKM. This chain's CDR3 is CASSLELSSGNTIYF. The DNA of the CDR3 is TGTGCCAGCAGTTTGGAACTGTCCTCTGGAAACACCATATATTTT.

J is TRBJ2-7 and V is TRBV11-2; 11 bases align to TRBD2. The germline gives CDR1 SGHAT, CDR2 FQNNGV. The J segment lost 3 bases and the V segment lost 6 bases, leaving 7 bases of the junction unmatched. The CDR3 is 15 amino acids. Here the CDR3 reads CASRKGLAEGYEQYF. The CDR3 DNA sequence: TGTGCCAGCAGGAAGGGACTAGCGGAGGGCTACGAGCAGTACTTC.

The rearrangement joins TRBV25-1 to TRBJ2-7; TRBD1 aligns across 7 bases. Unmatched junction bases numbered 12, after V lost 6 bases and J lost 4 bases. The CDR3 is made up of 15 amino acids. Per germline, CDR1 MGHDK and CDR2 SYGVNS. The CDR3 DNA reads TGTGCCAGCAGCCCCCACAGGACAGGCTCATACGAGCAGTACTTC. Its protein is CASSPHRTGSYEQYF.

The CDR3 is CSAKETGAYEQYF. Here the CDR3 DNA reads TGCAGCGCCAAAGAAACAGGCGCCTACGAGCAGTACTTC. The V gene is TRBV29-1, the J gene TRBJ2-7; perhaps TRBD1 as D (5 bases). The CDR3 totals 13 residues. Germline V CDR1 and CDR2: SQVTM, ANQGSEA. V lost 7 bases to trimming and J lost 2 bases, with 15 bases between them.

The DNA for the CDR3 is TGTGCCAGTAGTGTCGGGACAGGGAACGTTGGGGCCAACGTCCTGACTTTC. This translates into CASSVGTGNVGANVLTF. The chain recombines TRBV19 with TRBJ2-6; 9 bases match TRBD1. V trimming: 5 bases; J trimming: 3 bases; junction bases outside the gene matches: 8. The CDR3 has 17 residues. CDR1 LNHDA and CDR2 SQIVND come from the germline V gene (reference sequence).

The chain employs TRBV5-6 and TRBJ1-2; no definite D call. The CDR3 spans 13 residues. V lost 4 bases, J lost 4 bases, and 11 bases lay in between. Germline CDR1 and CDR2: SGHDT and YYEEEE. The DNA of the CDR3 is TGTGCCAGCAGCAGAGGACCGGTCTATGGCTACACCTTC. Amino acids: CASSRGPVYGYTF.

The J gene is TRBJ2-3, the V gene TRBV5-1; TRBD1 matches 7 bases. The CDR3 covers 16 residues. V dropped 4 bases and J dropped 1; count of bases not matched to a gene: 9. Germline V gene lookup returns CDR1 SGHRS and CDR2 YFSETQ. CDR3 sequence: CASSRKQGWGTDTQYF. Here the CDR3 DNA reads TGCGCCAGCAGCCGCAAACAGGGGTGGGGCACAGATACGCAGTATTTT.

The rearrangement links TRBV11-3 to TRBJ2-3; D could derive from TRBD1 or TRBD2 (5 bases each). CDR3 size: 17 residues. Germline lookup yields CDR1 SGHNT and CDR2 YENEEA. Trimming removed 1 base from V and 0 bases from J, with 14 bases in between. CDR3 DNA sequence: TGTGCCAGCAGCTTAGGGGCCGGGACGCCGAGCACAGATACGCAGTATTTT. Its translation is CASSLGAGTPSTDTQYF.

This clone was counted once. The V gene is TRBV6-1, the J gene TRBJ1-1; no clear D. The CDR3 has 13 amino acids. Between the trimmed V and J ends, which lost 6 bases and 0 bases, there was a span of 8 bases. From germline, CDR1 is MNHNS and CDR2 SASEGT. The CDR3 DNA sequence: TGTGCCAGCAGAGGCAACTTGAACACTGAAGCTTTCTTT. Its protein product is CASRGNLNTEAFF.

This clone appeared a single time. The chain's CDR3 is CASTEQGNEQFF. Written as DNA, the CDR3 is TGTGCCAGCACCGAGCAAGGAAATGAGCAGTTCTTC. The chain couples TRBV7-9 to TRBJ2-1; D gene unclear. CDR1 is SEHNR, CDR2 FQNEAQ, per germline (reference sequence). This CDR3 region has 12 residues. Between the trimmed V and J ends, which lost 7 bases and 7 bases, there was a span of 11 bases.

With respect to this clone: Other DNA sequences in the same sample also yield this CDR3. The chain has TRBV5-8 and TRBJ1-3; D is unclear. The germline V and J ends were trimmed by 0 bases and 1 base, with 8 bases remaining between them. This CDR3 is 15 amino acids long. Germline CDR1 is SGHTS and CDR2 is YDEGEE. This CDR3 reads CASSLAGTSGNTIYF. The DNA for the CDR3 is TGTGCCAGCAGCTTGGCTGGAACTTCTGGAAACACCATATATTTT.

This chain links TRBV18 with TRBJ2-7; perhaps TRBD1 as D (6 bases). With 1 base removed from V and 0 bases from J, the gap between germline ends came to 10 bases. CDR3 size: 15 residues. Germline CDR1 is KGHSH and CDR2 is LQKENI. The CDR3 DNA sequence: TGTGCCAGCTCACCACAGGGGGTTCCCTCCTACGAGCAGTACTTC. Its protein is CASSPQGVPSYEQYF.

The chain has TRBV5-1 and TRBJ1-4, with 7 bases lining up with TRBD1. This CDR3 has 16 residues. Trimming took 4 bases from V and 5 from J; bases not matched to a gene: 11. Germline V CDR1 and CDR2: SGHRS, YFSETQ. The CDR3 spells CASSSAGTERNEKLFF. Written as DNA, the CDR3 is TGCGCCAGCAGCAGCGCCGGGACAGAAAGAAATGAAAAACTGTTTTTT.

The chain carries TRBV10-3 and TRBJ2-7, with 7 positions matching TRBD2. V was clipped by 6 bases and J by 5 bases; unmatched bases: 7. Germline loops: CDR1 ENHRY, CDR2 SYGVKD. The CDR3 sequence is 13 residues long. CDR3 bases: TGTGCCATCAGGGGACTAATTCCCCACGAGCAGTACTTC. Amino acids: CAIRGLIPHEQYF.

The chain has TRBV18 and TRBJ1-1; 7 bases are shared with TRBD1. The germline V gene has CDR1 KGHSH and CDR2 LQKENI. CDR3 length equals 14 residues. V trimming: 3 bases; J trimming: 7 bases; junction bases outside the gene matches: 8. Here the CDR3 reads CASSPTGKRIEAFF. As DNA, the CDR3 is TGTGCCAGCTCACCGACAGGGAAGAGGATTGAAGCTTTCTTT.

The chain uses TRBV2 and TRBJ2-7; D is ambiguous. Germline V gene lookup returns CDR1 SNHLY and CDR2 FYNNEI. The CDR3 runs to 12 residues. Trimming cost V 8 bases and J 0 bases, with 8 bases left between them. The CDR3 loop reads CASSQLSYEQYF. Written as DNA, the CDR3 is TGTGCCAGCTCGCAGCTCTCCTACGAGCAGTACTTC.

V gene TRBV11-2 combines with J gene TRBJ1-1; D is unclear. This CDR3 has 15 residues. The germline gives CDR1 SGHAT, CDR2 FQNNGV. Trimming took 1 base from V and 0 from J, leaving 9 bases between them. The CDR3 sequence: CASSLVASVNTEAFF. The CDR3 DNA follows: TGTGCCAGCAGCTTAGTCGCCAGCGTGAACACTGAAGCTTTCTTT.

The chain uses TRBV7-9 and TRBJ1-2; D uncertain. This CDR3 is 12 amino acids long. Germline V gene sequence: CDR1 SEHNR, CDR2 FQNEAQ (reference sequence). The V and J ends lost 10 bases and 4 bases respectively, with 13 bases between them. CDR3 DNA sequence: TGTGCCACAGGATCCGGCCTCTATGGCTACACCTTC. Translated, it gives CATGSGLYGYTF.

This chain uses TRBV4-2 with TRBJ1-5; 8 bases are shared with TRBD1. Germline V gene sequence: CDR1 LGHNA, CDR2 YNFKEQ. Germline trimming cut 0 bases from V and 5 bases from J; bases unmatched to any gene: 6. This CDR3 region has 16 residues. Here the CDR3 reads CASSQDGQGWDQPQHF. The DNA for the CDR3 is TGTGCCAGCAGCCAAGATGGACAGGGTTGGGATCAGCCCCAGCATTTT.

This chain uses TRBV7-9 with TRBJ2-2; a possible D gene is TRBD1 (5 bases). Trimming left V 1 base short and J 4 bases short, with 10 bases between. Germline V lookup: CDR1 SEHNR, CDR2 FQNEAQ (reference sequence). This CDR3 region has 15 residues. CDR3 loop: CASSLGRQPTGELFF. CDR3 coding DNA: TGTGCCAGCAGCTTAGGGCGACAGCCCACCGGGGAGCTGTTTTTT.

The chain has TRBV19 and TRBJ1-3; D remains unclear. This CDR3 is 16 amino acids long. Trimming cost V 5 bases and J 2 bases, with 16 bases left between them. The germline V gene encodes CDR1 LNHDA and CDR2 SQIVND (reference sequence). The CDR3 region has the DNA TGTGCCAGTAGTTTTCGCACACGGGAAGCTGGAAACACCATATATTTT. Residues: CASSFRTREAGNTIYF. Complete variable domain (other parts from reference TRBV19 and TRBJ1-3): DGGITQSPKYLFRKEGQNVTLSCEQNLNHDAMYWYRQDPGQGLRLIYYSQIVNDFQKGDIAEGYSVSREKKESFPLTVTSAQKNPTAFYLCASSFRTREAGNTIYFGEGSWLTVV.